What follows is one TCR beta chain and its context. Its target is not known. With 60 Vbeta and 13 Jbeta primers, the PCR was carried out. Here immunoSEQ multiplex PCR was the method, and the copy in TCRdb shows in-frame clones only, minus some. The table has 100,000 to 150,000 clones, about 74% seen once. The CDR3 spans 15 residues. J lost 3 bases, V lost 1 base, and 5 bases had no gene match. CDR1 LNHDA and CDR2 SQIVND come from the germline V gene (reference sequence). This record comes from a study of cytomegalovirus exposure and HLA in healthy donors. Whole-study findings and limits: Under in vitro conditions, a few CMV-associated chains were confirmed as specific for CMV antigens.

The rearrangement joins TRBV19 to TRBJ2-5; 7 bases are shared with TRBD2. Sequenced input: PBMCs. The receptor was derived from a woman in her forties or fifties in good health and CMV-seropositive. Here the CDR3 reads CASSIGASGEETQYF. CDR3 in DNA: TGTGCCAGTAGTATAGGGGCTAGCGGCGAAGAGACCCAGTACTTC.